Reported below is one T cell receptor (beta chain). Trimming at V came to 1 base and at J to 4 bases, leaving 7 bases not matched to a gene. Germline V gene sequence: CDR1 MGHDK, CDR2 SYGVNS. The CDR3 consists of 17 residues. The data are from a study of cytotoxic CD8 clonotypes in ibrutinib-treated CLL. The repertoire was sequenced with immunoSEQ multiplex PCR; TCRdb's copy has only in-frame clones and lacks some. Of roughly 180,000 clones in the sample, around 72% were seen once. The chain employs TRBV25-1 and TRBJ2-5; TRBD2 agrees at 12 bases. This material consisted of PBMCs, taken after 24 months of ibrutinib treatment. This clonotype originated in a human donor with chronic lymphocytic leukemia. The CDR3 protein is CASSEWRLAGEVETQYF. The CDR3 DNA reads as TGTGCCAGCAGTGAATGGCGACTAGCGGGAGAGGTAGAGACCCAGTACTTC.